These 12 T cell receptor beta chains were all obtained from the same sample, sequenced in a study of blood T cell repertoires in COVID-19. The data were produced by immunoSEQ multiplex PCR, yet TCRdb's version contains in-frame clones alone and is incomplete. The sample has more than 300,000 clones, around 89% seen once. The source material was peripheral blood. The receptor source for this set is a man aged 18 to 30 who had recovered from COVID-19.

The chain carries TRBV19 and TRBJ1-5, with 7 bases matching TRBD1. Losses at the gene ends were 3 bases for V and 3 bases for J; bases not matched to a gene: 5. The germline V gene encodes CDR1 LNHDA and CDR2 SQIVND (reference sequence). The CDR3 runs 15 residues. The chain's CDR3 is CASSIGTVHNQPQHF. Here the CDR3 DNA reads TGTGCCAGTAGTATCGGGACAGTCCACAATCAGCCCCAGCATTTT.

The CDR3 region is CASSSRQISNQPQHF. CDR3 DNA: TGTGCCAGCAGTTCCCGACAGATCAGCAATCAGCCCCAGCATTTT. The rearrangement joins TRBV6-6 to TRBJ1-5; D may be TRBD1 (5 bases). There are 15 residues in the CDR3. V lost 4 bases and J lost 1, with 11 bases in between. Germline-derived CDR1 and CDR2 are MNHNY and SVGAGI (reference sequence).

The gene calls are TRBV4-2 and TRBJ2-3; a weak D match, TRBD1 (5 bases). The germline CDR1 and CDR2 sequences are LGHNA and YNFKEQ. The CDR3 is 16 amino acids. Trimming stripped 1 base from V and 2 bases from J, with 13 bases between. CDR3 bases: TGTGCCAGCAGCCAAGTAGGGGCAGGGCCCACAGATACGCAGTATTTT. Its protein product is CASSQVGAGPTDTQYF.

The chain has TRBV29-1 and TRBJ2-3; TRBD1 aligns across 9 bases. The CDR3 totals 15 residues. Looked up from germline, CDR1 is SQVTM and CDR2 is ANQGSEA. J was trimmed by 4 bases and V by 1 base; bases with no gene match: 6. In nucleotides, the CDR3 is TGCAGCGTTGAAGTCGGGACAGGGCGTGCAGATACGCAGTATTTT. This encodes CSVEVGTGRADTQYF.

The V gene is TRBV5-1, the J gene TRBJ2-7, with a possible D match to TRBD1 (6 bases). The germline gives CDR1 SGHRS, CDR2 YFSETQ. Trimming took 3 bases from V and 6 from J, leaving 13 bases between them. CDR3 length: 13 residues. CDR3 coding DNA: TGCGCCAGCAGCTCGGGCCGGGACACCGAGCAGTACTTC. Translation: CASSSGRDTEQYF.

The sample holds one count of this clone. The chain couples TRBV5-5 to TRBJ2-1; 7 bases are a match to TRBD1. CDR3 length equals 15 residues. J lost 8 bases, V lost 1 base, and 9 bases had no gene match. Germline V gene lookup returns CDR1 SGHKS and CDR2 YYEKEE (reference sequence). The CDR3 protein is CASSLRRQGKDEQFF. The CDR3, as DNA: TGTGCCAGCAGCTTGCGGAGACAGGGTAAGGATGAGCAGTTCTTC.

The chain recombines TRBV4-1 with TRBJ2-7; TRBD1 matches 10 bases. The CDR3 runs to 17 residues. Germline assignment: CDR1 MGHRA and CDR2 YSYEKL. J lost 3 bases, V lost 4 bases, and 12 bases had no gene match. The CDR3 DNA reads as TGCGCCAGCAGCCTGCCACCACCGACAGGGGGCAACTACGAGCAGTACTTC. Translation gives CASSLPPPTGGNYEQYF.

The chain employs TRBV7-9 and TRBJ2-2; D gene ambiguous. The V end lost 5 bases, the J end lost 3 bases, and 7 bases lay between the germline ends. The CDR3 spans 13 residues. Germline-derived CDR1 and CDR2 are SEHNR and FQNEAQ (reference sequence). CDR3: CASSPLYTGELFF. CDR3 coding DNA: TGTGCCAGCAGCCCACTTTACACCGGGGAGCTGTTTTTT. Full variable domain (remainder filled in from reference TRBV7-9 and TRBJ2-2): DTGVSQNPRHKITKRGQNVTFRCDPISEHNRLYWYRQTLGQGPEFLTYFQNEAQLEKSRLLSDRFSAERPKGSFSTLEIQRTEQGDSAMYLCASSPLYTGELFFGEGSRLTVL.

The chain couples TRBV27 to TRBJ2-3; 12 bases align to TRBD2. The junction had 4 bases not matched to a gene; V was cut back by 5 bases and J by 1 base. Germline values: CDR1 MNHEY, CDR2 SMNVEV (reference sequence). The CDR3 has 16 amino acids. The chain's CDR3 is CASSLRLAGGTDTQYF. The CDR3 DNA sequence: TGTGCCAGCAGTCTTCGACTAGCGGGGGGCACAGATACGCAGTATTTT.

This clone was detected once. The J gene is TRBJ1-2, the V gene TRBV14; weak D call: TRBD1 (5 bases). Germline CDR1 and CDR2: SGHDN and FVKESK. Trimming stripped 4 bases from V and 8 bases from J, with 14 bases between. The CDR3 extends over 13 amino acids. This chain's CDR3 is CASSPGGVYGYTF. CDR3 DNA: TGTGCCAGCAGCCCTGGAGGGGTATACGGCTACACCTTC.

The genes are TRBV27 and TRBJ2-7; D is possibly TRBD1 (6 bases). Germline assignment: CDR1 MNHEY and CDR2 SMNVEV (reference sequence). The CDR3 length is 13 residues. The V gene lost 8 bases and the J gene lost 1 base, with 12 bases spanning the gap. The CDR3 spells CASRLGQSYEQYF. CDR3 DNA sequence: TGTGCCAGCCGACTCGGACAGTCCTACGAGCAGTACTTC.

V and J are TRBV7-9 and TRBJ1-4; D might be TRBD1 (5 bases). This CDR3 has 15 residues. Deletions cut 1 base from V and 8 bases from J, with 14 bases between. Germline CDR1 reads SEHNR; CDR2 reads FQNEAQ (reference sequence). CDR3 protein: CASSLVPRASEKLFF. The CDR3 bases are TGTGCCAGCAGCTTAGTCCCCAGGGCAAGCGAAAAACTGTTTTTT. Based on the CDR3 plus reference TRBV7-9 and TRBJ1-4, the full variable domain is DTGVSQNPRHKITKRGQNVTFRCDPISEHNRLYWYRQTLGQGPEFLTYFQNEAQLEKSRLLSDRFSAERPKGSFSTLEIQRTEQGDSAMYLCASSLVPRASEKLFFGSGTQLSVL.